This passage covers 25 T cell receptor beta chains from one sample sequenced in a study of T cells in Graves' hyperthyroidism and ophthalmopathy. TCR beta CDR3 region amplification was performed from RNA transcripts. A set of HTBI primers served as the primers for a first-round RT-PCR of the TCR CDR3. TCRdb analysed the multiplex PCR reads with MiXCR anew, one entry per CDR3 protein. The data hold roughly 840,000 distinct CDR3 sequences, with roughly 37% observed a single time. What was sequenced was blood. The receptors were gathered from a man aged 18 to 30 with Graves' hyperthyroidism.

At least ten counts were recorded for this clonotype. The V and J genes are TRBV2 and TRBJ2-6; D is ambiguous. The CDR3 extends over 12 amino acids. The V gene's germline CDR1 is SNHLY and CDR2 FYNNEI. V lost 0 bases and J lost 13, with 7 bases in between. The CDR3, as DNA: TGTGCCAGCAGTGAAGCTAATGATGTCCTGACTTTC. This codes for CASSEANDVLTF. Complete variable domain (other parts from reference TRBV2 and TRBJ2-6): EPEVTQTPSHQVTQMGQEVILRCVPISNHLYFYWYRQILGQKVEFLVSFYNNEISEKSEIFDDQFSVERPDGSNFTLKIRSTKLEDSAMYFCASSEANDVLTFGAGSRLTVL.

In its sample, this clonotype was seen many times. The conserved phenylalanine or tryptophan normally closing the CDR3 is absent here, so this likely arose from a read error. It is unclear where the CDR3 begins or ends on the DNA, so no DNA is shown, and the CDR3 is as TCRdb lists it. The V gene is TRBV5-1, the J gene TRBJ1-2; the DNA was not compared with TRBD1, the D call given in the table. CDR1 is SGHRS, CDR2 YFSETQ, per germline. The CDR3 length equals 8 residues, ends included. The CDR3 is CASSSEDK.

The V and J genes are TRBV7-3 and TRBJ1-1; 8 positions agree with TRBD1. The CDR3 runs to 16 residues. Trimming cost V 5 bases and J 1 base; bases outside gene matches: 9. Germline V gives CDR1 SGHTA, CDR2 FQGTGA. CDR3 nucleotide sequence: TGTGCCAGCAGCCCCAACAGGGGGAGAGGGAACACTGAAGCTTTCTTT. Residues: CASSPNRGRGNTEAFF.

The chain recombines TRBV20-1 with TRBJ2-3, with D uncertain. The CDR3 covers 12 residues. Deletions cut 3 bases from V and 1 base from J, with 5 bases between. Germline CDR1 and CDR2: DFQATT and SNEGSKA (reference sequence). The CDR3 nucleotides read TGCAGTGCTAGTAGAGGCACAGATACGCAGTATTTT. Translated, it gives CSASRGTDTQYF.

This clonotype has more than one count but fewer than ten. This rearrangement joins TRBV18 to TRBJ1-5, with D hard to call. CDR1 and CDR2 (germline): KGHSH, LQKENI. This CDR3 region has 13 residues. V dropped 2 bases and J dropped 5 bases, with 7 bases sitting between them. CDR3 DNA sequence: TGTGCCAGCTCACCATTCGGCGATCAGCCCCAGCATTTT. Translation gives CASSPFGDQPQHF.

This clonotype appeared many times. This chain connects TRBV19 to TRBJ2-7, with 7 bases that match TRBD1. V lost 5 bases, J lost 4 bases, and 8 bases stayed unmatched. The V gene's germline CDR1 is LNHDA and CDR2 SQIVND (reference sequence). The CDR3 length is 14 residues. CDR3 DNA: TGTGCCAGTAGTCCCGGGGACAGCCGGTACGAGCAGTACTTC. Amino acids: CASSPGDSRYEQYF.

This chain connects TRBV10-3 to TRBJ1-5; 8 nucleotides line up with TRBD1. Germline trimming cut 10 bases from V and 15 bases from J; bases unmatched to any gene: 2. This CDR3 is built from 8 residues. Germline V CDR1 and CDR2: ENHRY, SYGVKD. CDR3: CATGTGHF. In DNA form, the CDR3 reads TGTGCCACCGGGACAGGGCATTTT.

V gene TRBV5-1 combines with J gene TRBJ1-6; tentative D call: TRBD1 (5 bases). V shed 0 bases and J shed 10 bases, with 17 bases lying between them. The germline V gene has CDR1 SGHRS and CDR2 YFSETQ. The CDR3 extends over 16 amino acids. CDR3 in amino acids: CASSLGTPGSDSPLHF. The CDR3 nucleotides read TGCGCCAGCAGCTTGGGTACCCCAGGGTCAGACTCACCCCTCCACTTT.

This rearrangement joins TRBV6-1 to TRBJ2-2, with TRBD1 identical over 9 bases. V shed 2 bases and J 5 bases; nucleotides not matched to a gene: 6. CDR1 and CDR2 (germline): MNHNS, SASEGT. The CDR3 has 16 residues. The CDR3: CASSESPGQGTGELFF. CDR3 bases: TGTGCCAGCAGTGAATCCCCGGGACAGGGAACCGGGGAGCTGTTTTTT.

The V and J genes are TRBV20-1 and TRBJ1-1; a possible D gene is TRBD1 (5 bases). Germline V lookup: CDR1 DFQATT, CDR2 SNEGSKA (reference sequence). V was pared by 6 bases and J by 4 bases, with 18 bases between. The CDR3 consists of 14 residues. The CDR3 nucleotides are TGCAGTGCCAGGGATTCCTGGGGGGGCACTGAAGCTTTCTTT. Residues: CSARDSWGGTEAFF.

This chain joins TRBV11-2 and TRBJ1-1; the D gene is possibly TRBD1 (6 bases). The CDR3 contains 12 residues. Germline-derived CDR1 and CDR2 are SGHAT and FQNNGV. Trimming took 4 bases from V and 6 from J, leaving 9 bases between them. Here the CDR3 reads CASSSNRAEAFF. The CDR3 DNA is TGTGCCAGCAGCTCGAACAGGGCTGAAGCTTTCTTT.

The chain couples TRBV2 to TRBJ2-3; D may be TRBD1 or TRBD2 (5 bases each). This CDR3 spans 13 amino acids. Germline V CDR1 and CDR2: SNHLY, FYNNEI. V shed 7 bases and J shed 5 bases, with 13 bases lying between them. CDR3: CASNRDGGDTQYF. CDR3 bases: TGTGCCAGCAACCGGGACGGTGGAGATACGCAGTATTTT.

This clonotype was recorded a few times. The CDR3 region is CSARSYGYTF. The CDR3 nucleotides read TGCAGTGCTAGGAGCTATGGCTACACCTTC. This chain joins TRBV20-1 and TRBJ1-2; no definite D call. From germline, CDR1 is DFQATT and CDR2 SNEGSKA (reference sequence). The length of the CDR3 is 10 residues. V lost 3 bases, J lost 4 bases, and 3 bases lay in between.

This chain uses TRBV5-1 with TRBJ1-1, with 7 bases identical to TRBD1. CDR3 length: 15 residues. J was trimmed by 0 bases and V by 4 bases; bases with no gene match: 6. The germline CDR1 and CDR2 sequences are SGHRS and YFSETQ. CDR3 sequence (DNA): TGCGCCAGCAGCAATCCGGGACAGATGAACACTGAAGCTTTCTTT. The encoded protein is CASSNPGQMNTEAFF.

Points on this clonotype: A much larger clonotype is one base distant, so this may be a read error. The rearrangement links TRBV20-1 to TRBJ1-2, with a weak D call TRBD1 (6 bases). The CDR3 length is 13 residues. Germline-derived CDR1 and CDR2 are DFQATT and SNEGSKA (reference sequence). CDR3 amino acids: CSAGIGGGYGCTF. CDR3 in DNA: TGCAGTGCTGGTATCGGGGGCGGCTATGGCTGCACCTTC.

A remark on this clonotype: This could be a read error, since a much larger clone is one nucleotide away. The rearrangement joins TRBV29-1 to TRBJ1-1; D is perhaps TRBD1 (5 bases). Germline V gene data show CDR1 as SQVTM and CDR2 as ANQGSEA. The germline V and J ends were trimmed by 6 bases and 8 bases, with 10 bases remaining between them. The CDR3 consists of 10 residues. CDR3 in DNA: TGCAGCGTCCAGGGTAAAGAAGCTTTCTTT. Amino acid sequence: CSVQGKEAFF.

This clonotype occurred many times. CDR3 in amino acids: CASSLDFQETQYF. In nucleotides, the CDR3 is TGTGCCAGCAGCCTGGACTTCCAAGAGACCCAGTACTTC. This sequence joins TRBV12-3 or TRBV12-4 and TRBJ2-5, with D possibly matching TRBD2 (5 bases). The CDR3 is made up of 13 amino acids. V was trimmed by 6 bases and J by 1 base, leaving 9 bases between them.

V and J are TRBV19 and TRBJ2-1, with TRBD1 matching over 9 bases. Per the germline V gene, CDR1 is LNHDA and CDR2 is SQIVND (reference sequence). Trimming at V came to 5 bases and at J to 9 bases, leaving 2 bases not matched to a gene. The CDR3 has 12 amino acids. The CDR3 is CASSRTGVEQFF. DNA for the CDR3: TGTGCCAGTAGTCGGACAGGGGTTGAGCAGTTCTTC. The complete variable domain, with remaining parts taken from reference TRBV19 and TRBJ2-1, reads DGGITQSPKYLFRKEGQNVTLSCEQNLNHDAMYWYRQDPGQGLRLIYYSQIVNDFQKGDIAEGYSVSREKKESFPLTVTSAQKNPTAFYLCASSRTGVEQFFGPGTRLTVL.

The V and J genes are TRBV5-1 and TRBJ2-7; 8 nucleotides line up with TRBD1. V was pared by 4 bases and J by 2 bases, with 8 bases of the junction left unmatched. The CDR3 length is 15 residues. The germline CDR1 and CDR2 sequences are SGHRS and YFSETQ. In DNA form, the CDR3 reads TGCGCCAGCAGCAGCGGACAGGGCAAAACCTACGAGCAGTACTTC. It codes for CASSSGQGKTYEQYF. The whole variable domain, filled in from reference TRBV5-1 and TRBJ2-7, reads KAGVTQTPRYLIKTRGQQVTLSCSPISGHRSVSWYQQTPGQGLQFLFEYFSETQRNKGNFPGRFSGRQFSNSRSEMNVSTLELGDSALYLCASSSGQGKTYEQYFGPGTRLTVT.

The CDR3 loop is CASSLDPPRGLNTEAFF. DNA of the CDR3: TGTGCCAGCAGCTTAGACCCGCCGAGAGGATTGAACACTGAAGCTTTCTTT. This sequence joins TRBV2 and TRBJ1-1; no firm D call. The CDR3 length is 17 residues. Trimming stripped 6 bases from V and 0 bases from J, with 20 bases between. CDR1 is SNHLY and CDR2 is FYNNEI in the germline V gene. The variable domain in full, completed from reference TRBV2 and TRBJ1-1, reads EPEVTQTPSHQVTQMGQEVILRCVPISNHLYFYWYRQILGQKVEFLVSFYNNEISEKSEIFDDQFSVERPDGSNFTLKIRSTKLEDSAMYFCASSLDPPRGLNTEAFFGQGTRLTVV.

This clonotype was detected only once. This chain links TRBV29-1 with TRBJ1-5, with D possibly being TRBD1 (6 bases). Trimming took off 3 bases at V and 5 bases at J, with 14 bases between the two ends. Germline assignment: CDR1 SQVTM and CDR2 ANQGSEA. CDR3 length: 14 amino acids. CDR3 in amino acids: CSVERGAFDQPQHF. CDR3 bases: TGCAGCGTTGAGCGGGGGGCATTTGATCAGCCCCAGCATTTT.

This clonotype was recorded many times. V and J are TRBV2 and TRBJ1-2; D is perhaps TRBD1 (6 bases). The CDR3 extends over 18 amino acids. Germline lookup yields CDR1 SNHLY and CDR2 FYNNEI. Trimming pared 7 bases from V and 4 bases from J, leaving 28 bases between. This chain's CDR3 is CASIGPRDTTLGGYGYTF. The CDR3 region has the DNA TGTGCCAGCATAGGGCCGCGGGACACCACCCTGGGTGGCTATGGCTACACCTTC.

This clonotype was seen a handful of times. The V and J genes are TRBV29-1 and TRBJ2-7; TRBD1 or TRBD2 may be the D gene (5 bases each). This CDR3 spans 13 amino acids. Trimming took 8 bases from V and 4 from J, leaving 18 bases between them. The germline gives CDR1 SQVTM, CDR2 ANQGSEA. CDR3 bases: TGCAGCTTAATTGGGACGGACACGTACGAGCAGTACTTC. It yields the protein CSLIGTDTYEQYF.

Notes on this clonotype: A read error may produce the germline difference seen at one junction end. The chain combines TRBV10-3 with TRBJ1-2, with D uncertain. This CDR3 region has 13 residues. CDR1 is ENHRY and CDR2 is SYGVKD in the germline V gene. The CDR3 sequence is CASSYTSIGGYTF. DNA of the CDR3: TGTGCCAGCAGTTATACCTCGATTGGAGGCTACACCTTC.

This clonotype has a count of ten or more. The chain has TRBV7-9 and TRBJ1-4; a weak D match, TRBD1 (5 bases). The CDR3 runs to 16 residues. The germline CDR1 and CDR2 sequences are SEHNR and FQNEAQ (reference sequence). V was trimmed by 4 bases and J by 8 bases, leaving 20 bases between them. The DNA for the CDR3 is TGTGCCAGCAGCTCCCGGCAGGGTGGGGGTTACGAAAAACTGTTTTTT. Translation gives CASSSRQGGGYEKLFF. The complete variable domain, with remaining parts taken from reference TRBV7-9 and TRBJ1-4, reads DTGVSQNPRHKITKRGQNVTFRCDPISEHNRLYWYRQTLGQGPEFLTYFQNEAQLEKSRLLSDRFSAERPKGSFSTLEIQRTEQGDSAMYLCASSSRQGGGYEKLFFGSGTQLSVL.